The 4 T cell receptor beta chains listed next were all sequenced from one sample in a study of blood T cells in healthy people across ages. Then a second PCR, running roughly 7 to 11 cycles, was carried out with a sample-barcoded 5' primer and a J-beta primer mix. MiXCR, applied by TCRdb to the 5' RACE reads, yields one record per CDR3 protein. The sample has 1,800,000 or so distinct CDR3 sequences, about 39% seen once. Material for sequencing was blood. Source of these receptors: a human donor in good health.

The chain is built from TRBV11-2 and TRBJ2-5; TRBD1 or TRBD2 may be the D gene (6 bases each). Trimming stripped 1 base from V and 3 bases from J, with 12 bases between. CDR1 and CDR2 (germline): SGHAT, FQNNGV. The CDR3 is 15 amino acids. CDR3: CASSLGDGGKETQYF. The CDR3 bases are TGTGCCAGCAGCTTAGGCGACGGGGGCAAAGAGACCCAGTACTTC.

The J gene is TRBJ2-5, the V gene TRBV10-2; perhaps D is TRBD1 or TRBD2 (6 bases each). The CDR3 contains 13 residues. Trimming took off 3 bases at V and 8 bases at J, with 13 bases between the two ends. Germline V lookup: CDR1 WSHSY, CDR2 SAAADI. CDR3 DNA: TGCGCCAGCAGTGAAGGGGGGCCCGTAACCCAGTACTTC. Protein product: CASSEGGPVTQYF.

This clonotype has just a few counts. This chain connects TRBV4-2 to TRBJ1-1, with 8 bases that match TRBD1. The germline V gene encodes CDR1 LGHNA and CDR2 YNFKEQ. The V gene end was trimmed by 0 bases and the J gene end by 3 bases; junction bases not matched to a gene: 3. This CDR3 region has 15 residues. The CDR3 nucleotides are TGTGCCAGCAGCCAAGATACAGGGGGATACACTGAAGCTTTCTTT. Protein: CASSQDTGGYTEAFF.

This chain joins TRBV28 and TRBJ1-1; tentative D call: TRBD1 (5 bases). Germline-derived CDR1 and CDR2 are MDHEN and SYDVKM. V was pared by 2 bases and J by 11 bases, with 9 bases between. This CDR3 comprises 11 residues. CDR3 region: CASSLLEGAFF. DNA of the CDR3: TGTGCCAGCAGTTTACTGGAGGGGGCTTTCTTT.